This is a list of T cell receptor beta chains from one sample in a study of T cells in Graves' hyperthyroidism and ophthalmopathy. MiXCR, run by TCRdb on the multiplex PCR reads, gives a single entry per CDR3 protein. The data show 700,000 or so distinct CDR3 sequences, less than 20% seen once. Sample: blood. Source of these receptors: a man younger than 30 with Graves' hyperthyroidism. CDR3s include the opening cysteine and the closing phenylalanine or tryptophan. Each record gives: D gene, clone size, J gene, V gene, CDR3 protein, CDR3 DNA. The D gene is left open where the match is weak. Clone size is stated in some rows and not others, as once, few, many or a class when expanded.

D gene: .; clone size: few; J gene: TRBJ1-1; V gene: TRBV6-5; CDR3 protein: CASSYPGDLGTEAFF; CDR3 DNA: TGTGCCAGCAGTTACCCAGGAGACCTGGGGACTGAAGCTTTCTTT
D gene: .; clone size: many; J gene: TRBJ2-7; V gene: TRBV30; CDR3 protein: CAWSQTRGWYEQYF; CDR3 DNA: TGTGCCTGGAGTCAGACTAGGGGCTGGTACGAGCAGTACTTC
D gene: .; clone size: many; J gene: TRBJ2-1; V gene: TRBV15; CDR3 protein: CATSRALQEEQFF; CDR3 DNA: TGTGCCACCAGCAGAGCCCTGCAGGAGGAGCAGTTCTTC
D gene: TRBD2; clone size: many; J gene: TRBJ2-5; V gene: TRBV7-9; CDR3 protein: CASNEGGPETQYF; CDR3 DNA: TGTGCCAGCAACGAGGGAGGGCCTGAGACCCAGTACTTC
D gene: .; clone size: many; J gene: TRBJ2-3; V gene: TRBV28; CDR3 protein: CASIWSGRQGTQYF; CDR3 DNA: TGTGCCAGCATTTGGAGCGGGAGACAGGGAACGCAGTATTTT
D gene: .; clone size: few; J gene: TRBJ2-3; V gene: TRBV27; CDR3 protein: CASSSRWGRTDTQYF; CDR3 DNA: TGTGCCAGCAGTTCCCGTTGGGGACGCACAGATACGCAGTATTTT
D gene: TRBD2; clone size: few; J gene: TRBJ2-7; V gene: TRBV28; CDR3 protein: CASRQPGTSGYEQYF; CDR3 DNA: TGTGCCAGCAGGCAACCCGGGACTAGCGGCTACGAGCAGTACTTC
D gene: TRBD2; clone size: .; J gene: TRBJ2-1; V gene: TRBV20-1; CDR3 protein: CSARGLAGGANNEQFF; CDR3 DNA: TGCAGTGCCCGGGGACTAGCGGGAGGGGCAAACAATGAGCAGTTCTTC
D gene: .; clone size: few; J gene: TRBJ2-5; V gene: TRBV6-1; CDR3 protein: CATQPRDRRPETQYF; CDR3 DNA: TGTGCCACTCAACCCCGGGACCGCCGTCCGGAGACCCAGTACTTC
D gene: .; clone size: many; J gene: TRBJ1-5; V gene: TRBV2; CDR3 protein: CASFERWLRPLSNQPQHF; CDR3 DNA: TGTGCCAGCTTCGAAAGGTGGCTCCGACCCCTTAGCAATCAGCCCCAGCATTTT
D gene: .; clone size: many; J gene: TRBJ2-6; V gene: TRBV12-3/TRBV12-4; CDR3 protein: CASSPRGTGANVLTF; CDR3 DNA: TGTGCCAGCAGTCCCCGGGGGACTGGGGCCAACGTCCTGACTTTC
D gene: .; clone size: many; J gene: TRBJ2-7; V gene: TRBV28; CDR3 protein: CASSLWVGEVGYEQYF; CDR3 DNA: TGTGCCAGCAGTTTATGGGTGGGAGAGGTCGGCTACGAGCAGTACTTC
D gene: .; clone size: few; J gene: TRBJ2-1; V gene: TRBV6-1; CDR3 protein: CASSEGPANEQFF; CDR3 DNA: TGTGCCAGCAGTGAAGGGCCAGCGAATGAGCAGTTCTTC
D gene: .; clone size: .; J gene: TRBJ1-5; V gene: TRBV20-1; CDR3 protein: CSANQDSNQPQHF; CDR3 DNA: TGCAGTGCTAATCAGGATAGCAATCAGCCCCAGCATTTT
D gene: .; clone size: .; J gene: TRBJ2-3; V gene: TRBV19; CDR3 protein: CASSILATDTQYF; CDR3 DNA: TGTGCCAGTAGTATCCTCGCCACAGATACGCAGTATTTT
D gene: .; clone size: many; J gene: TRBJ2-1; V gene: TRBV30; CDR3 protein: CAWSVVGNEQFF; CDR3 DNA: TGTGCCTGGAGTGTAGTGGGGAATGAGCAGTTCTTC
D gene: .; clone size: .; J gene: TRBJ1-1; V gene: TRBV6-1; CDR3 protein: CASSEAWGTEAFF; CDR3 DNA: TGTGCCAGCAGTGAAGCGTGGGGGACTGAAGCTTTCTTT
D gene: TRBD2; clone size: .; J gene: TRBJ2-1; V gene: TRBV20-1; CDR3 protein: CSALTSGSLGNEQFF; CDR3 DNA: TGCAGTGCGCTGACTAGCGGGAGTTTGGGCAATGAGCAGTTCTTC
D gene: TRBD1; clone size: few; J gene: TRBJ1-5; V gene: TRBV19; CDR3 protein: CASSLEGAYQPQHF; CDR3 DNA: TGTGCCAGTAGTCTAGAGGGGGCTTATCAGCCCCAGCATTTT
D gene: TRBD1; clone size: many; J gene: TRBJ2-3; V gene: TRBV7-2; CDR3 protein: CASRPGQGIPPDTQYF; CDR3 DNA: TGTGCCAGCAGACCCGGACAGGGGATTCCCCCAGATACGCAGTATTTT
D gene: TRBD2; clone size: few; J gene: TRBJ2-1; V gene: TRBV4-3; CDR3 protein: CASSHLLADYNEQFF; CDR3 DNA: TGCGCCAGCAGCCACTTACTAGCGGACTACAATGAGCAGTTCTTC
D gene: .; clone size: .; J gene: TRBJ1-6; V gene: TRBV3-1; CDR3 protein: CASSPGGAIGSPLHF; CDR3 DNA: TGTGCCAGCAGCCCCGGAGGGGCGATTGGTTCACCCCTCCACTTT
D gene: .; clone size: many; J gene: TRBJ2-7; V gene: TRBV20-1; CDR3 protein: CSARGDPPYEQYF; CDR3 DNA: TGCAGTGCTAGAGGCGACCCTCCCTACGAGCAGTACTTC
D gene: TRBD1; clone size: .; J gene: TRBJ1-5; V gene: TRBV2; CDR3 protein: CASRIDRGSNQPQHF; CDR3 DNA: TGTGCCAGCAGGATAGACAGGGGGTCTAATCAGCCCCAGCATTTT
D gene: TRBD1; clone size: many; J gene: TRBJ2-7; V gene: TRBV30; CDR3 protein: CAWSGRDSRYEQYF; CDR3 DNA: TGTGCCTGGAGTGGAAGGGACAGTCGCTACGAGCAGTACTTC
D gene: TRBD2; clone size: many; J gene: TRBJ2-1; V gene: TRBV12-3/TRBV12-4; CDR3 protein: CASSSPSWTSGRDNEQFF; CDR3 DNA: TGTGCCAGCAGTTCGCCTTCATGGACTAGCGGGAGAGACAATGAGCAGTTCTTC
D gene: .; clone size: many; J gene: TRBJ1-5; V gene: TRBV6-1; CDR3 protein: CASNRQTNQPQHF; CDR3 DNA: TGTGCCAGCAACCGACAGACCAATCAGCCCCAGCATTTT
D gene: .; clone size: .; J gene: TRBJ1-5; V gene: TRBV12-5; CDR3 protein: CASAAWEDQPQHF; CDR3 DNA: TGTGCTAGTGCCGCATGGGAAGATCAGCCCCAGCATTTT
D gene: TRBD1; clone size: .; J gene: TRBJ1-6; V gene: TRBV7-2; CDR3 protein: CASSFQLGQPNSPLHF; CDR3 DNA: TGTGCCAGCAGCTTCCAGCTGGGACAGCCTAATTCACCCCTCCACTTT
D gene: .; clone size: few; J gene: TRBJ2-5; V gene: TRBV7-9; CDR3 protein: CASGPRAAQETQYF; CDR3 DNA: TGTGCCAGCGGGCCTCGGGCAGCCCAAGAGACCCAGTACTTC
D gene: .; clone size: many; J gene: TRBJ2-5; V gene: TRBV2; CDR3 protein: CASSDGRQFWETQYF; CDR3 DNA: TGTGCCAGCAGTGATGGTAGGCAGTTCTGGGAGACCCAGTACTTC
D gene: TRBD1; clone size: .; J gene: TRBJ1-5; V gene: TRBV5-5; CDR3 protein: CASSLETGRHQPQHF; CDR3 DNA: TGTGCCAGCAGCCTCGAGACAGGGAGGCATCAGCCCCAGCATTTT
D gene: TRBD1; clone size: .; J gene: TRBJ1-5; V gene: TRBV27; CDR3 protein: CASGRQGSNQPQHF; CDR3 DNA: TGTGCCAGCGGTAGACAGGGGAGCAATCAGCCCCAGCATTTT
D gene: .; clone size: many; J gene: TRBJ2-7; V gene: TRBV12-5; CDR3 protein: CASGLVRAGDGPEQYF; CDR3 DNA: TGTGCTAGTGGTTTGGTGAGGGCAGGGGACGGGCCCGAGCAGTACTTC
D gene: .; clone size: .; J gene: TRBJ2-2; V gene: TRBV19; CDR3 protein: CASSIAGVITGELFF; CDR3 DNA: TGTGCCAGTAGTATAGCGGGAGTTATCACCGGGGAGCTGTTTTTT
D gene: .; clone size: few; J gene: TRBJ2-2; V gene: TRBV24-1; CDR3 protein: CATSGENQNTGELFF; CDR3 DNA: TGTGCCACCAGTGGGGAAAACCAGAACACCGGGGAGCTGTTTTTT
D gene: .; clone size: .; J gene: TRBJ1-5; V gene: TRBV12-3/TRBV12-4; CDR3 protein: CASSFGAGYSNQPQHF; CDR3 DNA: TGTGCCAGCAGTTTTGGGGCCGGTTATAGCAATCAGCCCCAGCATTTT
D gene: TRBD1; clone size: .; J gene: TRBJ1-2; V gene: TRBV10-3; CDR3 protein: CAISGGQGYGYTF; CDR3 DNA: TGTGCCATCAGTGGGGGACAGGGCTATGGCTACACCTTC
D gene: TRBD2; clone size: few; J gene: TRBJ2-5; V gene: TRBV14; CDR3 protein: CASSLRLAGGQETQYF; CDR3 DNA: TGTGCCAGCAGCCTCCGACTAGCGGGAGGCCAAGAGACCCAGTACTTC
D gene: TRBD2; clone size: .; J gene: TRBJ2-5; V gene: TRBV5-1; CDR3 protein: CASSLGVAGQETQYF; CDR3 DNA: TGCGCCAGCAGCTTGGGGGTAGCGGGACAAGAGACCCAGTACTTC
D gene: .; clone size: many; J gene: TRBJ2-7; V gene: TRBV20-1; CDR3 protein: CSARFSGAHEQYF; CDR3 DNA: TGCAGTGCTAGATTTTCAGGGGCCCACGAGCAGTACTTC
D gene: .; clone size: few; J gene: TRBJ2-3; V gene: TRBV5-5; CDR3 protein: CASHTGTYGDTQYF; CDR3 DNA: TGTGCCAGCCATACCGGGACTTATGGAGATACGCAGTATTTT
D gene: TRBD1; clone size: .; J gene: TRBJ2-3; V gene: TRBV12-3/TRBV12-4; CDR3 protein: CASSGTGTGMDTQYF; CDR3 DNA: TGTGCCAGCAGTGGGACCGGGACAGGGATGGATACGCAGTATTTT
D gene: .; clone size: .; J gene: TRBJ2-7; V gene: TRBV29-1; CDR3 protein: CSVEEVGRDEQYF; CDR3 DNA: TGCAGCGTTGAAGAAGTGGGTCGGGACGAGCAGTACTTC
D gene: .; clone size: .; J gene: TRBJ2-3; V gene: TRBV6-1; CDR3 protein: CASSERRGASADTQYF; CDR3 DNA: TGTGCCAGCAGTGAACGTCGGGGGGCTAGCGCAGATACGCAGTATTTT
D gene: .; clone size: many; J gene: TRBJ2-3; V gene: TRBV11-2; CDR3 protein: CASSHGTDTQYF; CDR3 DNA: TGTGCCAGCAGCCACGGGACAGATACGCAGTATTTT
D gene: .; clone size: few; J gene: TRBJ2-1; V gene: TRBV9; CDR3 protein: CASSVVAASNEQFF; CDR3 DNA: TGTGCCAGCAGCGTAGTGGCAGCATCCAATGAGCAGTTCTTC
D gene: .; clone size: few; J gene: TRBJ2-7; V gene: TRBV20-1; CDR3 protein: CSASATLGQYF; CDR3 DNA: TGCAGTGCTAGCGCTACCCTGGGGCAGTACTTC
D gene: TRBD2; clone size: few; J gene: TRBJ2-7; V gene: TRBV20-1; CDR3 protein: CSARGGEGPYEQYF; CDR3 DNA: TGCAGTGCTAGGGGGGGGGAGGGCCCTTACGAGCAGTACTTC
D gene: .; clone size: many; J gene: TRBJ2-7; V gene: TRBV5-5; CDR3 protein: CASSLRTATYEQYF; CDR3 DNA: TGTGCCAGCAGCTTAAGAACAGCCACCTACGAGCAGTACTTC
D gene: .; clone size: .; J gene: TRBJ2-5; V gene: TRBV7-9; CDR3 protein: CASSLDGETQHF; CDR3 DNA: TGTGCCAGCAGCTTAGACGGGGAGACCCAGCACTTC
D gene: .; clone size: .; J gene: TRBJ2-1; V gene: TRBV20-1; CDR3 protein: CSANDKRTLYNEQFF; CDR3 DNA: TGCAGTGCGAACGATAAACGGACGTTATACAATGAGCAGTTCTTC
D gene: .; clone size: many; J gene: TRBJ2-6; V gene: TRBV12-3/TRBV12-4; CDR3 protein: CASSRPTVLSGANVLTF; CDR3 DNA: TGTGCCAGCAGCCGACCGACAGTTCTCTCTGGGGCCAACGTCCTGACTTTC
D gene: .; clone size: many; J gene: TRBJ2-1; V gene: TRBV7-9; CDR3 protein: CASSLARPGVNNEQFF; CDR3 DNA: TGTGCCAGCAGCTTAGCGCGACCCGGCGTGAACAATGAGCAGTTCTTC